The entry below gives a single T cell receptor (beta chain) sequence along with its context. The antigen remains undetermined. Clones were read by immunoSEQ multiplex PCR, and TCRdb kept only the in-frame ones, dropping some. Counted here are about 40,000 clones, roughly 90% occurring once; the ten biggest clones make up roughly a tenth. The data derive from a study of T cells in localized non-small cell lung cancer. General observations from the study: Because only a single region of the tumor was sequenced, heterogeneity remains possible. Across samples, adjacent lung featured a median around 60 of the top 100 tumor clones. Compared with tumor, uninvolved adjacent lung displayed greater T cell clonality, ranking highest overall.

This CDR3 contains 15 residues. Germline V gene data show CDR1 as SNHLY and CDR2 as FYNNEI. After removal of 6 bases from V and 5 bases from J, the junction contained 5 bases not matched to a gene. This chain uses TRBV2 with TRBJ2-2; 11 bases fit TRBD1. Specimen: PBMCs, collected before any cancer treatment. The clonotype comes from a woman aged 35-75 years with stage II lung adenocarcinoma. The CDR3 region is CASSWTGGRTGELFF. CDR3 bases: TGTGCCAGCAGCTGGACAGGGGGCCGGACCGGGGAGCTGTTTTTT.